A single sample is the source of the 24 T cell receptor beta chains below, sequenced in a study of T cells in Graves' hyperthyroidism and ophthalmopathy. RNA transcripts served as the template for amplifying TCR beta CDR3 regions. First-round RT-PCR of the TCR CDR3 relied on the HTBI primer set. Using its own MiXCR run on the multiplex PCR reads, TCRdb lists one record per CDR3 protein. Found here are 300,000 to 450,000 distinct CDR3 sequences, 20% to 30% of them singletons; the top ten hold more than 60%. The source material was blood. The receptors were sampled from a man in his fifties with Graves' hyperthyroidism.

This clonotype has only a few counts. The rearrangement joins TRBV20-1 to TRBJ2-2; 10 bases line up with TRBD2. J was trimmed by 6 bases and V by 3 bases; bases with no gene match: 7. The CDR3 has 15 amino acids. Germline loops: CDR1 DFQATT, CDR2 SNEGSKA (reference sequence). The CDR3, as DNA: TGCAGTGCTAGGGCTCTAGCGGGAGATGCCGGGGAGCTGTTTTTT. Residues: CSARALAGDAGELFF.

This clonotype was counted at least ten times. The chain combines TRBV12-3 or TRBV12-4 with TRBJ2-3; TRBD1 is a possible D gene (6 bases). Trimming shortened V by 7 bases and J by 5 bases, and 19 bases separated the two germline ends. The length of the CDR3 is 15 residues. This chain's CDR3 is CASTSNRVGVDTQYF. The CDR3 region has the DNA TGTGCCAGCACCTCGAACAGGGTGGGCGTAGATACGCAGTATTTT.

This clonotype occurred many times. This chain uses TRBV12-3 or TRBV12-4 with TRBJ1-2, with D perhaps matching TRBD1 (5 bases). The V end lost 8 bases, the J end lost 5 bases, and 21 bases lay between the germline ends. The CDR3 spans 15 residues. The CDR3 DNA reads as TGTGCCAGCGGAATCGGGGGGGTGGAACGATATGGCTACACCTTC. Its translation: CASGIGGVERYGYTF.

This clonotype occurred many times. The chain joins TRBV28 to TRBJ2-7; 9 bases fit TRBD1. J gave up 4 bases and V 8 bases, and 12 bases lay outside the gene matches. From germline, CDR1 is MDHEN and CDR2 SYDVKM. The CDR3 is made up of 15 amino acids. The CDR3 sequence: CASLKPGQGGYEQYF. Written as DNA, the CDR3 is TGTGCCAGCCTAAAACCGGGACAGGGAGGTTACGAGCAGTACTTC.

With regard to this clonotype: One end of the junction varies from germline; a read error may be responsible. V and J are TRBV6-9 and TRBJ2-7; possibly TRBD1 or TRBD2 for D (5 bases each). The CDR3 spans 16 residues. CDR1 and CDR2 from the germline V gene are MNHGY and SVAAGI. The CDR3 reads CATSDSHPGPNYEQYF. The CDR3 DNA reads TGTGCCACCAGTGATTCTCATCCGGGACCGAACTACGAGCAGTACTTC.

In this sample, this clonotype turned up many times. The V call is TRBV11-1, the J call TRBJ2-1; D is possibly TRBD1 (6 bases). The germline gives CDR1 SGHAT, CDR2 FQDESV (reference sequence). V was pared by 3 bases and J by 6 bases, with 12 bases between. The length of the CDR3 is 14 residues. The CDR3 is CASSLAGAINEQFF. The CDR3 nucleotides are TGTGCCAGCAGCTTGGCAGGGGCGATCAATGAGCAGTTCTTC.

Regarding this clonotype: The CDR3 ends on some other residue instead of the conserved phenylalanine or tryptophan, so this is likely a read error. This chain links TRBV5-1 with TRBJ1-6; D remains ambiguous. The CDR3 contains 14 residues. Per the germline V gene, CDR1 is SGHRS and CDR2 is YFSETQ. Deletions cut 0 bases from V and 7 bases from J, with 8 bases between. CDR3 bases: TGCGCCAGCAGCTTGGACAGCCGCAATTCACCCCTCCACCTT. Translating it yields CASSLDSRNSPLHL.

The gene calls are TRBV6-1 and TRBJ2-7; perhaps TRBD2 as D (6 bases). Trimming pared 4 bases from V and 3 bases from J, leaving 10 bases between. The CDR3 covers 13 residues. Germline V gives CDR1 MNHNS, CDR2 SASEGT. CDR3 loop: CASSGGTVYEQYF. The CDR3 nucleotides read TGTGCCAGCAGTGGCGGGACTGTCTACGAGCAGTACTTC.

Many counts were recorded for this clonotype. V is TRBV7-9 and J is TRBJ1-2; D uncertain. Trimming removed 2 bases from V and 2 bases from J, with 12 bases in between. The germline gives CDR1 SEHNR, CDR2 FQNEAQ (reference sequence). CDR3 size: 15 residues. CDR3 sequence reads: CASSLFEGINYGYTF. The CDR3 nucleotides are TGTGCCAGCAGCTTATTCGAAGGGATAAACTATGGCTACACCTTC.

The table lists this clonotype with many counts. The chain combines TRBV11-2 with TRBJ2-7; D possibly uses TRBD1 or TRBD2 (5 bases each). Trimming pared 5 bases from V and 4 bases from J, leaving 12 bases between. The germline CDR1 and CDR2 sequences are SGHAT and FQNNGV. The CDR3 consists of 13 residues. CDR3 coding DNA: TGTGCCAGCAGCGGCTTGGGGGAGTACGAGCAGTACTTC. Translated, it gives CASSGLGEYEQYF.

V gene TRBV11-3 combines with J gene TRBJ2-6; D possibly uses TRBD1 or TRBD2 (5 bases each). Germline assignment: CDR1 SGHNT and CDR2 YENEEA. The germline V and J ends were trimmed by 8 bases and 2 bases, with 13 bases remaining between them. This CDR3 comprises 15 residues. CDR3 in amino acids: CASGAVGTGANVLTF. In DNA, the CDR3 is TGTGCCAGCGGGGCCGTCGGGACTGGGGCCAACGTCCTGACTTTC.

There are a few counts of this clonotype. The rearrangement uses TRBV29-1 and TRBJ2-2; no firm D call. CDR1 and CDR2 (germline): SQVTM, ANQGSEA. The CDR3 runs 9 residues. V lost 6 bases, J lost 7 bases, and 3 bases lay in between. The CDR3 spells CSVSGELFF. CDR3 nucleotide sequence: TGCAGCGTCAGCGGGGAGCTGTTTTTT.

V is TRBV12-3 or TRBV12-4 and J is TRBJ1-3, with D maybe TRBD1 (6 bases). The CDR3 sequence is 15 residues long. V was cut by 4 bases and J by 1 base, with 11 bases left in between. Here the CDR3 DNA reads TGTGCCAGCAGTTCTGGGACACGGTCTGGAAACACCATATATTTT. It specifies CASSSGTRSGNTIYF.

A note on this clonotype: A read error may be the cause here, since a much bigger clone is one base away. V is TRBV28 and J is TRBJ2-7; D may be TRBD2 (6 bases). Germline V CDR1 and CDR2: MDHEN, SYDVKM. The CDR3 has 15 residues. The CDR3 is CAGSSLGLASGEQYF. In DNA, the CDR3 is TGTGCCGGCAGTTCATTGGGACTGGCCAGCGGCGAGCAGTACTTC.

The rearrangement links TRBV5-1 to TRBJ1-2, with D possibly TRBD1 on 5 matching bases. V was trimmed by 5 bases and J by 6 bases, leaving 17 bases between them. Germline V gene sequence: CDR1 SGHRS, CDR2 YFSETQ. The CDR3 sequence is 14 residues long. The CDR3 here is CASRQGAAKDGYTF. The CDR3 DNA follows: TGCGCCAGCAGGCAAGGGGCCGCAAAGGATGGCTACACCTTC.

At least ten counts were recorded for this clonotype. This chain connects TRBV24-1 to TRBJ2-2; D is uncertain. Germline values: CDR1 KGHDR, CDR2 SFDVKD. CDR3 length: 13 amino acids. V lost 9 bases to trimming and J lost 0 bases, with 7 bases between them. CDR3 bases: TGTGCCACCTTGGCTGCGAACACCGGGGAGCTGTTTTTT. Protein sequence: CATLAANTGELFF.

In this sample, this clonotype turned up once. The conserved final phenylalanine or tryptophan is absent from the CDR3, which likely points to a read error. The chain has TRBV12-3 or TRBV12-4 and TRBJ2-7; perhaps TRBD1 as D (6 bases). The CDR3 is 15 residues long. Between the trimmed V and J ends, which lost 4 bases and 5 bases, there was a span of 18 bases. This chain's CDR3 is CASSWDQGIKNEQYL. The DNA for the CDR3 is TGTGCCAGCAGTTGGGACCAGGGGATAAAGAACGAGCAGTACCTC.

The V gene is TRBV12-3 or TRBV12-4, the J gene TRBJ2-7, with unresolved D. Trimming cost V 4 bases and J 4 bases, with 11 bases left between them. The CDR3 sequence is 13 residues long. CDR3 coding DNA: TGTGCCAGCAGTTCGACAAACAGTTACGAGCAGTACTTC. As protein: CASSSTNSYEQYF.

The chain joins TRBV29-1 to TRBJ2-4; D is tentatively TRBD1 or TRBD2 (5 bases each). Trimming removed 3 bases from V and 0 bases from J, with 6 bases in between. Germline CDR1 and CDR2: SQVTM and ANQGSEA. This CDR3 has 13 residues. For the CDR3, the DNA is TGCAGCGTTGAGGGGGTAGCCAAAAACATTCAGTACTTC. Encoded protein: CSVEGVAKNIQYF.

The chain links TRBV11-2 to TRBJ2-3, with a tentative D call TRBD2 (8 bases). CDR1 and CDR2 from the germline V gene are SGHAT and FQNNGV. V was pared by 5 bases and J by 6 bases, with 18 bases between. This CDR3 has 15 amino acids. CDR3 amino acids: CASSMTGRGVDTQYF. The CDR3 region has the DNA TGTGCCAGCAGCATGACAGGGCGGGGGGTTGATACGCAGTATTTT. The full variable domain, completed using reference TRBV11-2 and TRBJ2-3, is EAGVAQSPRYKIIEKRQSVAFWCNPISGHATLYWYQQILGQGPKLLIQFQNNGVVDDSQLPKDRFSAERLKGVDSTLKIQPAKLEDSAVYLCASSMTGRGVDTQYFGPGTRLTVL.

The chain uses TRBV29-1 and TRBJ2-7, with D possibly matching TRBD1 (5 bases). This CDR3 has 13 amino acids. CDR1 SQVTM and CDR2 ANQGSEA come from the germline V gene. Trimming pared 6 bases from V and 5 bases from J, leaving 17 bases between. The CDR3 here is CSVTGQGADEQYF. The CDR3 DNA reads TGCAGCGTAACAGGACAAGGGGCGGACGAGCAGTACTTC.

V and J are TRBV20-1 and TRBJ2-7; tentatively, D is TRBD1 or TRBD2 (5 bases each). CDR3 size: 12 residues. V was clipped by 2 bases and J by 2 bases, with 7 bases between them. CDR1 and CDR2 from the germline V gene are DFQATT and SNEGSKA (reference sequence). The CDR3 loop reads CSARSGPYEQYF. As DNA, the CDR3 is TGCAGTGCTAGATCGGGACCCTACGAGCAGTACTTC.

The sample holds a few counts of this clonotype. The chain links TRBV10-2 to TRBJ2-2; the match to TRBD1 covers 9 bases. Germline values: CDR1 WSHSY, CDR2 SAAADI. With V trimmed by 6 bases and J by 0 bases, 14 bases remained unmatched. This CDR3 is 19 amino acids long. The CDR3 nucleotides are TGCGCCAGCAGGGGCGGGACAGGGCAGGGGTTAGCGAACACCGGGGAGCTGTTTTTT. This gives the protein CASRGGTGQGLANTGELFF.

This clonotype was seen a few times. The chain couples TRBV24-1 to TRBJ1-1; no firm D call. The CDR3 extends over 13 amino acids. Trimming stripped 5 bases from V and 2 bases from J, with 8 bases between. Germline V gene lookup returns CDR1 KGHDR and CDR2 SFDVKD. The CDR3 DNA sequence: TGTGCCACCAGTGTTAGGGCCAACACTGAAGCTTTCTTT. This encodes CATSVRANTEAFF.